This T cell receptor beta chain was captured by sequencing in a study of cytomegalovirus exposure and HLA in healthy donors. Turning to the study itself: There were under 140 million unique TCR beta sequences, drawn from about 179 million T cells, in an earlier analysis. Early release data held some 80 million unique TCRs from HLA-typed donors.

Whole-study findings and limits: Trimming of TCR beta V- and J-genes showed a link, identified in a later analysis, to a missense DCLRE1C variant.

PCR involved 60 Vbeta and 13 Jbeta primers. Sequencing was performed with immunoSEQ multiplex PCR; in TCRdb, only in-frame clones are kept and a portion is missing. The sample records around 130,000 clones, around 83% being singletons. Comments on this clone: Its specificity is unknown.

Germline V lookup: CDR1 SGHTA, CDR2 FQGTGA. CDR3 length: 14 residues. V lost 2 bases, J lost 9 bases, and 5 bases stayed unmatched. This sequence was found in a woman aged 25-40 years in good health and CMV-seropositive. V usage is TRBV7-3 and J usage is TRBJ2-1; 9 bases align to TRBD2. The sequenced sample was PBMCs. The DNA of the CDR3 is TGTGCCAGCAGCTTAGGCGGGGGGGCGACTGAGCAGTTCTTC. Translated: CASSLGGGATEQFF.